This TCR beta chain was recovered during a study of blood T cell repertoires in COVID-19. The repertoire was sequenced with immunoSEQ multiplex PCR; TCRdb's copy has only in-frame clones and lacks some. The sample holds about 50,000 clones, around 81% seen once. The germline V gene encodes CDR1 MNHEY and CDR2 SMNVEV (reference sequence). The length of the CDR3 is 14 residues. J gave up 4 bases and V 5 bases, and 5 bases lay outside the gene matches. This sequence was found in a man in his 70s with active COVID-19. Sequenced input: peripheral blood. The gene calls are TRBV27 and TRBJ2-7; the match to TRBD1 covers 10 bases. CDR3 in DNA: TGTGCCAGCAGTGTCCGGGACAGGGGTTACGAGCAGTACTTC. This sequence encodes CASSVRDRGYEQYF.